Described below is a single TCR beta chain sequence and its context. The antigen is not known. This entry belongs to a study of cytomegalovirus exposure and HLA in healthy donors. Study overall: The approximately 130 validation repertoires were reported in a later analysis to have been generated on the same platform as the roughly 720 first-cohort repertoires. Study observations and caveats: For cytomegalovirus status, the classifier reportedly gave diagnoses with high specificity and sensitivity. The tendency of first-cohort TCR clusters to co-occur in the 90 to 150 validation repertoires emerged from a later analysis.

V lost 1 base and J 11 bases, leaving 15 bases between the germline ends. Looked up from germline, CDR1 is SGHDT and CDR2 is YYEEEE. The CDR3 consists of 13 residues. Sequencing was performed with immunoSEQ multiplex PCR; in TCRdb, only in-frame clones are kept and a portion is missing. The table records hundreds of thousands of clones, 87% of them present only once. It was the approximately 120-subject validation cohort, separate from the approximately 670-subject first cohort, to which the donors belonged. The sample comprised PBMCs. This chain connects TRBV5-6 to TRBJ1-1; D remains ambiguous. This receptor was obtained from a man younger than 30 in good health and CMV-seropositive. As DNA, the CDR3 is TGTGCCAGCAGCTTGACGGCCGACCGAGGGGCTTTCTTT. This translates into CASSLTADRGAFF.